The clone carrying this TCR beta chain was recorded many times. This sample is drawn from a study of regulatory T cells in long-lasting Graves disease. The time point: persistent/refractory GD, antithyroid drugs over 5 years with positive TRAb. The TCR library was prepared using RNA isolated from PBMCs. The authors built TCR beta libraries using iRepertoire HTBI primers and Arm-PCR of CDR3 regions. TCRdb used MiXCR to reprocess the multiplex PCR reads, holding one entry per CDR3 protein. The table lists about 400,000 distinct CDR3 sequences, roughly 20% of them singletons. This TCR derives from a female donor with Graves disease. The source material was peripheral blood mononuclear cells (PBMCs), sampled when the disease was refractory, from a patient treated with antithyroid drugs.

DNA for the CDR3: TGTGCCAGCAGTTCTCCCATTTCCTACGAGCAGTACTTC. Its protein is CASSSPISYEQYF. This chain uses TRBV12-3 or TRBV12-4 with TRBJ2-7; D unresolved. V shed 4 bases and J shed 1 base, with 8 bases lying between them. This CDR3 has 13 amino acids.